A single sample gave rise to the 23 T cell receptor beta chains below, sequenced in a study of blood T cell repertoires in COVID-19. The data were produced by immunoSEQ multiplex PCR, yet TCRdb's version contains in-frame clones alone and is incomplete. The data show 350,000 to 400,000 clones, with less than 90% seen just once and under 8.5% held by the top ten. Sequences were obtained from peripheral blood. These receptors originate from an older woman with COVID-19, enrolled during active disease.

This rearrangement joins TRBV10-3 to TRBJ2-2; TRBD2 matches at 7 bases. Looked up from germline, CDR1 is ENHRY and CDR2 is SYGVKD. The CDR3 has 16 residues. After removal of 2 bases from V and 5 bases from J, the junction contained 8 bases not matched to a gene. CDR3 loop: CAISEGWQGGTGELFF. CDR3 DNA: TGTGCCATCAGTGAGGGTTGGCAGGGAGGGACCGGGGAGCTGTTTTTT.

Worth noting for this clone: At the DNA level, this CDR3 is encoded by other sequences in the same sample as well. V is TRBV5-1 and J is TRBJ1-3; the D is unclear. Trimming removed 0 bases at V and 0 bases at J, with 7 bases between. Germline V gene lookup returns CDR1 SGHRS and CDR2 YFSETQ. This CDR3 region has 15 residues. The CDR3 loop is CASSLGLNSGNTIYF. The CDR3 DNA sequence: TGCGCCAGCAGCTTGGGGCTCAACTCTGGAAACACCATATATTTT.

The J gene is TRBJ2-5, the V gene TRBV27; 8 bases line up with TRBD2. The junction had 14 bases not matched to a gene; V was cut back by 3 bases and J by 2 bases. This CDR3 is built from 18 residues. Germline V gene lookup returns CDR1 MNHEY and CDR2 SMNVEV (reference sequence). Written as DNA, the CDR3 is TGTGCCAGCAGTTTTTTGGGAGCCGGGACTAGAGAACAAGAGACCCAGTACTTC. Protein product: CASSFLGAGTREQETQYF.

The CDR3 sequence: CASSPAGQGYGYTF. CDR3 coding DNA: TGTGCCAGCTCACCAGCCGGACAGGGATATGGCTACACCTTC. The chain has TRBV18 and TRBJ1-2, with TRBD1 matching over 8 bases. Germline assignment: CDR1 KGHSH and CDR2 LQKENI. The trim removed 2 bases at V and 5 bases at J, leaving 4 bases unmatched. The CDR3 has 14 amino acids.

Here the CDR3 DNA reads TGTGCCAGCAGCTTGCAGGGGGCAACTAATGAAAAACTGTTTTTT. It yields the protein CASSLQGATNEKLFF. This rearrangement joins TRBV7-3 to TRBJ1-4, with TRBD1 identical over 7 bases. CDR1 SGHTA and CDR2 FQGTGA come from the germline V gene. V lost 3 bases to trimming and J lost 0 bases; unmatched junction nucleotides: 1. CDR3 length: 15 residues.

With respect to this clone: The sample has other DNA sequences that encode this CDR3 too. The chain is built from TRBV3-1 (or the pseudogene TRBV3-2) and TRBJ1-1; D not resolved. The CDR3 covers 13 residues. CDR1 LGHDT and CDR2 YNNKEL come from the germline V gene (reference sequence). The V end was cut by 0 bases, the J end by 5 bases, with 7 bases between. The CDR3 region is CASSQDGGTEAFF. The CDR3 nucleotides read TGTGCCAGCAGCCAAGATGGAGGGACTGAAGCTTTCTTT.

This sequence joins TRBV19 and TRBJ1-2; TRBD1 matches 7 bases. This CDR3 has 18 residues. The ends lost 7 bases at V and 4 bases at J; junction bases unmatched: 21. Germline-derived CDR1 and CDR2 are LNHDA and SQIVND (reference sequence). The CDR3 DNA follows: TGTGCCAGTATCCCCGGTGGGGTTCGGGACAGCTCTATCTATGGCTACACCTTC. This translates into CASIPGGVRDSSIYGYTF.

Of note for this clone: The same CDR3 is also encoded by other DNA sequences in this sample. This rearrangement joins TRBV9 to TRBJ1-1; maybe TRBD1 (5 bases). This CDR3 has 13 residues. Trimming pared 0 bases from V and 5 bases from J, leaving 8 bases between. The germline CDR1 and CDR2 sequences are SGDLS and YYNGEE. The CDR3 DNA reads TGTGCCAGCAGCGTAGCAAGGGGAACTGAAGCTTTCTTT. It encodes CASSVARGTEAFF.

This chain uses TRBV19 with TRBJ1-2; D is unclear. The CDR3 consists of 10 residues. Deletions cut 6 bases from V and 8 bases from J, with 7 bases between. Germline-derived CDR1 and CDR2 are LNHDA and SQIVND (reference sequence). The CDR3 reads CASRFEGYTF. Here the CDR3 DNA reads TGTGCCAGTAGATTCGAGGGCTACACCTTC.

The CDR3 nucleotides are TGTGCCAGCAGTTTTGGAGGAGTTAGCAATCAGCCCCAGCATTTT. Protein: CASSFGGVSNQPQHF. V usage is TRBV27 and J usage is TRBJ1-5, with no clear D. This CDR3 has 15 residues. CDR1 and CDR2 from the germline V gene are MNHEY and SMNVEV (reference sequence). V was trimmed by 3 bases and J by 0 bases, leaving 9 bases between them.

This chain links TRBV11-2 with TRBJ1-6, with 8 bases identical to TRBD1. CDR1 and CDR2 (germline): SGHAT, FQNNGV. J gave up 6 bases and V 5 bases, and 6 bases lay outside the gene matches. The CDR3 loop spans 15 amino acids. In DNA, the CDR3 is TGTGCCAGCAGCGCCCGGACAGGGTTTAATTCACCCCTCCACTTT. This encodes CASSARTGFNSPLHF.

A few counts support this clone. This chain connects TRBV6-2 or TRBV6-3 to TRBJ1-2; D is uncertain. The V end was cut by 2 bases, the J end by 8 bases, with 12 bases between. The CDR3 extends over 13 amino acids. Germline V gene lookup returns CDR1 MNHEY and CDR2 SVGEGT. This CDR3 reads CASSYIIYSGYTF. The DNA for the CDR3 is TGTGCCAGCAGTTACATAATCTATTCGGGCTACACCTTC.

V gene TRBV12-1 combines with J gene TRBJ2-7; the table names TRBD1, a call not compared with the DNA. TRBV12-1 corresponds to a pseudogene. The CDR3 length is 16 residues. The CDR3 here is CASSLNRDRGTYEQYF. CDR3 nucleotides: TGTGCCAGCAGCTTAAACCGGGACAGGGGGACCTACGAGCAGTACTTC.

The V call is TRBV29-1, the J call TRBJ2-1; 11 bases match TRBD2. The CDR3 extends over 13 amino acids. J was trimmed by 13 bases and V by 5 bases; bases with no gene match: 10. Germline values: CDR1 SQVTM, CDR2 ANQGSEA. This CDR3 is CSVILAGAPHQFF. The CDR3 coding sequence is TGCAGCGTTATACTAGCGGGGGCCCCACACCAGTTCTTC.

The chain joins TRBV6-4 to TRBJ1-6; possible D gene TRBD1, 6 bases. Germline V gene data show CDR1 as MRHNA and CDR2 as SNTAGT. This CDR3 has 16 residues. V was clipped by 2 bases and J by 9 bases, with 17 bases between them. CDR3 nucleotides: TGTGCCAGCAGTGACCCGAGGTCCAGGGGTCTTTCACCCCTCCACTTT. This gives the protein CASSDPRSRGLSPLHF.

This chain joins TRBV4-3 and TRBJ2-2, with a possible D match to TRBD1 (6 bases). CDR1 and CDR2 from the germline V gene are LGHNA and YSLEER. The CDR3 is 12 amino acids. The germline V and J ends were trimmed by 1 base and 14 bases, with 11 bases remaining between them. CDR3: CASSQAAGVLFF. The CDR3 coding sequence is TGCGCCAGCAGCCAAGCGGCAGGGGTCCTGTTTTTT.

The chain employs TRBV10-1 and TRBJ2-2; TRBD2 matches at 9 bases. This CDR3 is 14 amino acids long. The V gene's germline CDR1 is WNHNN and CDR2 SYGVQD (reference sequence). The V segment lost 4 bases and the J segment 5 bases; nucleotides outside the gene matches: 2. CDR3: CASSVLAGTGELFF. The CDR3 nucleotides are TGCGCCAGCAGTGTGCTAGCGGGGACCGGGGAGCTGTTTTTT.

The chain employs TRBV18 and TRBJ2-1; the match to TRBD2 covers 13 bases. V was pared by 6 bases and J by 0 bases, with 8 bases of the junction left unmatched. Looked up from germline, CDR1 is KGHSH and CDR2 is LQKENI. The length of the CDR3 is 18 residues. The CDR3 protein is CASSPYTSGGASYNEQFF. The DNA of the CDR3 is TGTGCCAGCTCGCCCTATACTAGCGGGGGGGCCTCCTACAATGAGCAGTTCTTC.

This clone was picked up one time. The chain employs TRBV10-3 and TRBJ2-5; perhaps TRBD1 as D (6 bases). The CDR3 has 13 residues. V lost 10 bases and J lost 7, with 19 bases in between. In germline, CDR1 is ENHRY, CDR2 SYGVKD. DNA for the CDR3: TGTGCCACCCGCCCAGGGGATCTAGGGACCCAGTACTTC. It translates to CATRPGDLGTQYF.

The chain joins TRBV7-9 to TRBJ1-1; no clear D. The germline V gene has CDR1 SEHNR and CDR2 FQNEAQ (reference sequence). The length of the CDR3 is 11 residues. Trimming shortened V by 5 bases and J by 3 bases, and 4 bases separated the two germline ends. CDR3 sequence reads: CASSPDTEAFF. The CDR3 DNA is TGTGCCAGCAGCCCTGACACTGAAGCTTTCTTT.

The chain is built from TRBV29-1 and TRBJ1-2, with 9 bases matching TRBD1. This CDR3 is built from 12 residues. Germline V gives CDR1 SQVTM, CDR2 ANQGSEA. The ends lost 6 bases at V and 4 bases at J; junction bases unmatched: 3. The CDR3 nucleotides read TGCAGCGTGGGACAGGGTGGCTATGGCTACACCTTC. Protein sequence: CSVGQGGYGYTF.

The chain carries TRBV4-2 and TRBJ2-7; 9 bases fit TRBD2. The germline CDR1 and CDR2 sequences are LGHNA and YNFKEQ. The CDR3 covers 15 residues. Trimming cost V 2 bases and J 0 bases; bases outside gene matches: 2. In DNA, the CDR3 is TGTGCCAGCAGCCAAACTAGCGGGTACTCCTACGAGCAGTACTTC. It translates to CASSQTSGYSYEQYF.

This clone has more than one count but fewer than ten. The CDR3 protein is CASSPLGTENGQPQHF. The DNA of the CDR3 is TGTGCCAGCTCACCACTGGGCACAGAAAATGGTCAGCCCCAGCATTTT. The chain carries TRBV18 and TRBJ1-5; D unclear. The CDR3 contains 16 residues. The germline V and J ends were trimmed by 1 base and 6 bases, with 16 bases remaining between them. Germline-derived CDR1 and CDR2 are KGHSH and LQKENI. The full variable domain, in which reference TRBV18 and TRBJ1-5 provide the parts outside the CDR3, is NAGVMQNPRHLVRRRGQEARLRCSPMKGHSHVYWYRQLPEEGLKFMVYLQKENIIDESGMPKERFSAEFPKEGPSILRIQQVVRGDSAAYFCASSPLGTENGQPQHFGDGTRLSIL.